This entry concerns a single TCR beta chain. Its antigen is not known. Reverse transcribed after extraction, RNA yielded cDNA as the sequencing template. Libraries were prepared by immunoSEQ multiplex PCR; TCRdb keeps only in-frame clonotypes and omits some of them. The data hold a few hundred thousand clones, with approximately 38% observed a single time. These data are taken from a study of CD8+ T cells in alopecia areata. Points from the study as a whole: Whether baseline CD8+ expansion is linked to response remains uncertain, given a single nonresponder.

The CDR3 spans 15 residues. The V and J ends lost 1 base and 4 bases respectively, with 13 bases between them. Germline values: CDR1 LNHDA, CDR2 SQIVND (reference sequence). Treatment reported: oral pan-JAK inhibitor, 5-10 mg twice daily. CD4+ and CD8+ T cells were sorted from PBMCs. The source was CD4+ T cells sorted from blood, collected at approximately week 34, from a patient treated with tofacitinib. The TCR comes from a human donor with alopecia areata. This sequence joins TRBV19 and TRBJ1-2, with a tentative D call TRBD1 (6 bases). CDR3: CASSIAGTNFYGYTF. The CDR3 DNA reads as TGTGCCAGTAGTATAGCCGGGACAAACTTCTATGGCTACACCTTC.